Following are 28 T cell receptor beta chains from one sample sequenced in a study of blood T cell repertoires in COVID-19. Repertoires were generated with immunoSEQ multiplex PCR, while TCRdb's copy carries only in-frame clones and drops some. The sample gives about 300,000 clones, around four fifths of which show up once; about 1.2% is in the top ten. The sequencing input was peripheral blood. These receptor sequences come from a woman aged 50 to 65 with acute or convalescent COVID-19.

The chain recombines TRBV3-1 (or the pseudogene TRBV3-2) with TRBJ1-2; the D gene is possibly TRBD1 (5 bases). Germline CDR1 and CDR2: LGHDT and YNNKEL (reference sequence). The CDR3 is 14 amino acids. With 5 bases removed from V and 2 bases from J, the gap between germline ends came to 12 bases. The CDR3 loop reads CASSFRGGNYGYTF. CDR3 sequence (DNA): TGTGCCAGCAGCTTTCGGGGGGGGAACTATGGCTACACCTTC.

This chain links TRBV5-4 with TRBJ1-2, with 8 positions matching TRBD1. The CDR3 runs 15 residues. Germline CDR1 reads SGHNT; CDR2 reads YYREEE (reference sequence). V shed 0 bases, J shed 6 bases, and the junction held 7 bases outside the gene matches. The DNA of the CDR3 is TGTGCCAGCAGCTTGGAGTCCCAGGGGGCTAATGGCTACACCTTC. Amino acids: CASSLESQGANGYTF. The variable domain in full, with the rest retrieved from reference TRBV5-4 and TRBJ1-2, is ETGVTQSPTHLIKTRGQQVTLRCSSQSGHNTVSWYQQALGQGPQFIFQYYREEENGRGNFPPRFSGLQFPNYSSELNVNALELDDSALYLCASSLESQGANGYTFGSGTRLTVV.

The genes are TRBV5-1 and TRBJ2-2; the D is unclear. Germline CDR1 SGHRS, CDR2 YFSETQ. The CDR3 runs to 14 residues. V lost 2 bases and J lost 6, with 11 bases in between. Here the CDR3 DNA reads TGCGCCAGCAGCTTTAATGTGCAGGCCGGGGAGCTGTTTTTT. Protein product: CASSFNVQAGELFF.

The chain links TRBV5-4 to TRBJ2-7, with 7 bases identical to TRBD2. This CDR3 contains 12 residues. V was pared by 10 bases and J by 5 bases, with 9 bases of the junction left unmatched. Germline assignment: CDR1 SGHNT and CDR2 YYREEE (reference sequence). This CDR3 is CAYRGGSHEQYF. DNA for the CDR3: TGTGCCTACCGGGGAGGGTCCCACGAGCAGTACTTC. Using reference TRBV5-4 and TRBJ2-7 for the parts outside the CDR3, the full variable domain is ETGVTQSPTHLIKTRGQQVTLRCSSQSGHNTVSWYQQALGQGPQFIFQYYREEENGRGNFPPRFSGLQFPNYSSELNVNALELDDSALYLCAYRGGSHEQYFGPGTRLTVT.

The chain carries TRBV5-1 and TRBJ2-7, with 7 nucleotides matching TRBD1. Germline V CDR1 and CDR2: SGHRS, YFSETQ. There are 13 residues in the CDR3. V lost 5 bases and J lost 1; bases outside the gene matches: 3. Written as DNA, the CDR3 is TGCGCCAGCAGAACAGGGGATTCCTACGAGCAGTACTTC. Encoded protein: CASRTGDSYEQYF.

The chain uses TRBV18 and TRBJ1-1; D perhaps matches TRBD1 (6 bases). The V gene lost 0 bases and the J gene lost 5 bases, with 13 bases spanning the gap. Germline values: CDR1 KGHSH, CDR2 LQKENI. The CDR3 is 15 residues long. CDR3 amino acids: CASSPPWGRGTEAFF. As DNA, the CDR3 is TGTGCCAGCTCACCACCGTGGGGAAGGGGGACTGAAGCTTTCTTT.

This CDR3 reads CASSVRARTSGVYNEQFF. The CDR3 coding sequence is TGTGCCAGCAGCGTCCGGGCGAGGACTAGCGGAGTATACAATGAGCAGTTCTTC. This rearrangement joins TRBV7-9 to TRBJ2-1, with 10 positions matching TRBD2. The CDR3 consists of 18 residues. Germline V gives CDR1 SEHNR, CDR2 FQNEAQ (reference sequence). After removal of 5 bases from V and 4 bases from J, the junction contained 14 bases not matched to a gene.

The chain joins TRBV20-1 to TRBJ2-1; D gene unclear. The germline V gene encodes CDR1 DFQATT and CDR2 SNEGSKA (reference sequence). CDR3 length equals 10 residues. The germline V and J ends were trimmed by 5 bases and 5 bases, with 4 bases remaining between them. The chain's CDR3 is CSAENNEQFF. In nucleotides, the CDR3 is TGCAGTGCTGAGAACAATGAGCAGTTCTTC.

This chain uses TRBV6-1 with TRBJ2-7; 8 positions match TRBD1. Germline loops: CDR1 MNHNS, CDR2 SASEGT. The CDR3 covers 16 residues. Trimming at V came to 1 base and at J to 5 bases, leaving 10 bases not matched to a gene. The CDR3 loop reads CASSEEIRGTGHEQYV. DNA of the CDR3: TGTGCCAGCAGTGAAGAAATCCGAGGGACAGGCCACGAGCAGTACGTC.

This chain uses TRBV7-9 with TRBJ2-1; TRBD1 is a possible D gene (5 bases). Trimming took 3 bases from V and 7 from J, leaving 7 bases between them. The CDR3 is 12 amino acids. From germline, CDR1 is SEHNR and CDR2 FQNEAQ (reference sequence). Written as DNA, the CDR3 is TGTGCCAGCAGCTTGGGGCGGAATGAGCAGTTCTTC. Translation: CASSLGRNEQFF.

The chain joins TRBV10-3 to TRBJ1-1, with D perhaps TRBD1 (6 bases). Trimming shortened V by 10 bases and J by 1 base, and 13 bases separated the two germline ends. Germline V gene data show CDR1 as ENHRY and CDR2 as SYGVKD. The CDR3 runs to 13 residues. The CDR3 DNA sequence: TGTGCCAGTCGGACAGATCAGAACACTGAAGCTTTCTTT. This codes for CASRTDQNTEAFF.

The chain is built from TRBV2 and TRBJ2-3, with 8 nucleotides matching TRBD2. The germline gives CDR1 SNHLY, CDR2 FYNNEI. The CDR3 loop spans 14 amino acids. The junction had 11 bases not matched to a gene; V was cut back by 8 bases and J by 7 bases. CDR3 nucleotide sequence: TGTGCCAGCGCGACTAGCGAGAGCCTCAATACGCAGTATTTT. Residues: CASATSESLNTQYF.

This chain connects TRBV5-4 to TRBJ1-2, with D uncertain. In germline, CDR1 is SGHNT, CDR2 YYREEE (reference sequence). This CDR3 has 14 residues. V gave up 0 bases and J gave up 6 bases, with 12 bases separating them. The CDR3 DNA reads as TGTGCCAGCAGCTTGGCCGGGGTCTTTGATGGCTACACCTTC. Translated, it gives CASSLAGVFDGYTF.

The chain employs TRBV7-9 and TRBJ1-4; D call uncertain. V was shortened by 0 bases and J by 14 bases, with 10 bases between the two germline ends. This CDR3 comprises 12 residues. Germline assignment: CDR1 SEHNR and CDR2 FQNEAQ (reference sequence). CDR3 region: CASSLAPHWLFF. The DNA of the CDR3 is TGTGCCAGCAGCTTAGCCCCACATTGGCTGTTTTTT.

V usage is TRBV7-3 and J usage is TRBJ2-3, with TRBD1 as a possible D gene (5 bases). CDR3 length: 16 amino acids. The V and J ends lost 5 bases and 2 bases respectively, with 17 bases between them. Per germline, CDR1 SGHTA and CDR2 FQGTGA. CDR3 amino acids: CASSPNARVLTDTQYF. Here the CDR3 DNA reads TGTGCCAGCAGCCCGAACGCCAGGGTTCTCACAGATACGCAGTATTTT.

The genes are TRBV29-1 and TRBJ1-2; no clear D. CDR1 and CDR2 (germline): SQVTM, ANQGSEA. V lost 3 bases and J 3 bases, leaving 2 bases between the germline ends. CDR3 length: 10 residues. The CDR3: CSVDDYGYTF. The CDR3 nucleotides are TGCAGCGTTGACGACTATGGCTACACCTTC. The variable domain in full, with the rest retrieved from reference TRBV29-1 and TRBJ1-2, is SAVISQKPSRDICQRGTSLTIQCQVDSQVTMMFWYRQQPGQSLTLIATANQGSEATYESGFVIDKFPISRPNLTFSTLTVSNMSPEDSSIYLCSVDDYGYTFGSGTRLTVV.

The rearrangement links TRBV9 to TRBJ2-5; possible D gene TRBD1, 5 bases. The CDR3 is 14 residues long. Per germline, CDR1 SGDLS and CDR2 YYNGEE. V was pared by 3 bases and J by 0 bases, with 9 bases between. CDR3 loop: CASSAKGYQETQYF. The CDR3 nucleotides are TGTGCCAGCAGCGCAAAGGGGTACCAAGAGACCCAGTACTTC.

The rearrangement links TRBV6-1 to TRBJ2-4; no definite D call. There are 13 residues in the CDR3. Germline V gene lookup returns CDR1 MNHNS and CDR2 SASEGT. The V end was cut by 3 bases, the J end by 1 base, with 4 bases between. The CDR3 protein is CASSDRAKNIQYF. CDR3 sequence (DNA): TGTGCCAGCAGTGACAGGGCCAAAAACATTCAGTACTTC.

This chain connects TRBV2 to TRBJ2-3, with D tentatively TRBD2 (6 bases). Germline V gene sequence: CDR1 SNHLY, CDR2 FYNNEI. V was pared by 6 bases and J by 2 bases, with 12 bases between. The CDR3 is 14 residues long. The CDR3 loop reads CASRGGFTTDTQYF. CDR3 bases: TGTGCCAGCAGAGGAGGGTTCACCACAGATACGCAGTATTTT.

The V call is TRBV6-5, the J call TRBJ1-6; perhaps TRBD1 as D (5 bases). The ends were cut back, 2 bases at V and 7 bases at J, with 12 bases in the middle. This CDR3 comprises 15 residues. The germline V gene has CDR1 MNHEY and CDR2 SVGAGI. The CDR3 sequence: CASSYGGVRNSPLHF. The CDR3 region has the DNA TGTGCCAGCAGTTACGGGGGGGTACGCAATTCACCCCTCCACTTT.

This chain joins TRBV29-1 and TRBJ1-5, with D tentatively TRBD1 (5 bases). V lost 4 bases and J lost 7, with 17 bases in between. Germline CDR1 is SQVTM and CDR2 is ANQGSEA. The CDR3 consists of 14 residues. The CDR3 DNA follows: TGCAGCGTTGCCCTGGGGGGGGACGGCCAGCCCCAGCATTTT. Amino acid sequence: CSVALGGDGQPQHF.

V gene TRBV19 combines with J gene TRBJ2-3; 7 bases align to TRBD2. This CDR3 is 16 amino acids long. Germline CDR1 is LNHDA and CDR2 is SQIVND (reference sequence). V shed 2 bases and J 4 bases; nucleotides not matched to a gene: 9. The CDR3 sequence is CASSIRAGRVADTQYF. The CDR3 DNA follows: TGTGCCAGTAGTATACGGGCAGGGAGGGTGGCAGATACGCAGTATTTT.

Regarding this clone: Additional DNA sequences in this sample encode the identical CDR3. V usage is TRBV2 and J usage is TRBJ1-6; a possible D gene is TRBD1 (6 bases). Per germline, CDR1 SNHLY and CDR2 FYNNEI. Trimming took off 3 bases at V and 10 bases at J, with 10 bases between the two ends. The CDR3 runs to 13 residues. The CDR3: CASSDRGGSPLHF. CDR3 DNA: TGTGCCAGCAGTGACAGGGGCGGCTCACCCCTCCACTTT.

The genes are TRBV4-2 and TRBJ2-1; 12 positions agree with TRBD2. Germline CDR1 is LGHNA and CDR2 is YNFKEQ. Unmatched junction bases numbered 6, after V lost 2 bases and J lost 1 base. The CDR3 runs 18 residues. The CDR3 here is CASSQRLAGESSYNEQFF. The CDR3 nucleotides are TGTGCCAGCAGCCAAAGACTAGCGGGAGAAAGTTCCTACAATGAGCAGTTCTTC.

The rearrangement links TRBV19 to TRBJ2-5; D is perhaps TRBD1 (5 bases). The CDR3 has 14 amino acids. The germline V gene has CDR1 LNHDA and CDR2 SQIVND (reference sequence). Trimming removed 5 bases from V and 2 bases from J, with 12 bases in between. The chain's CDR3 is CASSPRTSQETQYF. The CDR3 coding sequence is TGTGCCAGTAGTCCCCGGACATCACAAGAGACCCAGTACTTC. Combining the CDR3 with reference TRBV19 and TRBJ2-5 gives the whole variable domain DGGITQSPKYLFRKEGQNVTLSCEQNLNHDAMYWYRQDPGQGLRLIYYSQIVNDFQKGDIAEGYSVSREKKESFPLTVTSAQKNPTAFYLCASSPRTSQETQYFGPGTRLLVL.

The V and J genes are TRBV12-3 or TRBV12-4 and TRBJ2-7; TRBD2 is a possible D gene (5 bases). The CDR3 runs to 11 residues. V was pared by 6 bases and J by 6 bases, with 9 bases between. The CDR3 here is CASSLGGEQYV. In DNA, the CDR3 is TGTGCCAGCAGCCTAGGAGGCGAGCAGTACGTC.

J is TRBJ1-4 and V is TRBV29-1; 8 bases map to TRBD1. From germline, CDR1 is SQVTM and CDR2 ANQGSEA. The junction had 3 bases not matched to a gene; V was cut back by 6 bases and J by 0 bases. This CDR3 contains 14 residues. The CDR3 coding sequence is TGCAGCGTGGGGACAGGAACAACTAATGAAAAACTGTTTTTT. It specifies CSVGTGTTNEKLFF.

CDR3 sequence reads: CASSLGTLDTQYF. The CDR3 bases are TGTGCCAGCAGCCTAGGGACACTCGATACGCAGTATTTT. The gene calls are TRBV3-1 (or the pseudogene TRBV3-2) and TRBJ2-3, with TRBD1 as a possible D gene (6 bases). The CDR3 consists of 13 residues. Trimming left V 4 bases short and J 6 bases short, with 11 bases between. Looked up from germline, CDR1 is LGHDT and CDR2 is YNNKEL (reference sequence).